This is a list of T cell receptor beta chains from one sample in a study of chemoradiotherapy in HPV16-positive cancers. Clones were sequenced by immunoSEQ multiplex PCR, and TCRdb holds only the in-frame ones, with some missing. This table has some 9,100 clones, 65% to 85% appearing once. Sequencing used blood, obtained from a patient who underwent chemoradiotherapy. The receptor set was obtained from a human donor with HPV-associated anogenital cancer. Both conserved end residues are part of each CDR3. A D gene is named only where the DNA matches it firmly. Where a row states a size, it is once, few, many or the class of an expanded clone; other rows omit it.

d_call: -; j_call: TRBJ1-2; clone_size: -; v_call: TRBV6-1; cdr3_nt: TGTGCCAGCAGTGAAGATGGGCACGCCTATGGCTACACCTTC; cdr3_aa: CASSEDGHAYGYTF
d_call: -; j_call: TRBJ1-1; clone_size: -; v_call: TRBV5-1; cdr3_nt: TGCGCCAGCAGCTTGGTAGGAGGGGGGACTGAAGCTTTCTTT; cdr3_aa: CASSLVGGGTEAFF
d_call: -; j_call: TRBJ1-1; clone_size: -; v_call: TRBV5-6; cdr3_nt: TGTGCCAGCAGCTTAAGGCGTCCGACGACTGAAGCTTTCTTT; cdr3_aa: CASSLRRPTTEAFF
d_call: TRBD1; j_call: TRBJ1-5; clone_size: -; v_call: TRBV7-9; cdr3_nt: TGTGCCAGCAGCTCCAGGGGGGATCAGCCCCAGCATTTT; cdr3_aa: CASSSRGDQPQHF
d_call: -; j_call: TRBJ2-1; clone_size: -; v_call: TRBV20-1; cdr3_nt: TGCAGTGCCATTTCCAATGAGCAGTTCTTC; cdr3_aa: CSAISNEQFF
d_call: -; j_call: TRBJ2-1; clone_size: -; v_call: TRBV4-2; cdr3_nt: TGTGCCAGCAGCTCTGACCCCTCCCGTGATGAGCAGTTCTTC; cdr3_aa: CASSSDPSRDEQFF
d_call: TRBD1; j_call: TRBJ2-5; clone_size: once; v_call: TRBV5-1; cdr3_nt: TGCGCCAGCAGCCGCGGACAGGGAAGAGAGACCCAGTACTTC; cdr3_aa: CASSRGQGRETQYF
d_call: -; j_call: TRBJ2-7; clone_size: -; v_call: TRBV4-1; cdr3_nt: TGCGCCAGCAGCCAAGATCCAGGCCTGGGGAGCGAGCAGTACTTC; cdr3_aa: CASSQDPGLGSEQYF
d_call: TRBD1; j_call: TRBJ2-5; clone_size: -; v_call: TRBV18; cdr3_nt: TGTGCCAGCTCACTAGGGACAGGACAAGAGACCCAGTACTTC; cdr3_aa: CASSLGTGQETQYF
d_call: -; j_call: TRBJ2-7; clone_size: -; v_call: TRBV28; cdr3_nt: TGTGCCAGCAGTCGTTCGTCCCCCAGTCTATTTCAGTACTTC; cdr3_aa: CASSRSSPSLFQYF
d_call: -; j_call: TRBJ1-6; clone_size: -; v_call: TRBV6-5; cdr3_nt: TGTGCCAGCAGTTACTTAGGGGGGGATTCACCCCTCCACTTT; cdr3_aa: CASSYLGGDSPLHF
d_call: -; j_call: TRBJ2-3; clone_size: once; v_call: TRBV6-4; cdr3_nt: TGTGCCAGCAGTGGGGGGGCCACAGATACGCAGTATTTT; cdr3_aa: CASSGGATDTQYF
d_call: TRBD1; j_call: TRBJ1-1; clone_size: -; v_call: TRBV7-9; cdr3_nt: TGTGCCAGCGAGACAGGGATGAACACTGAAGCTTTCTTT; cdr3_aa: CASETGMNTEAFF
d_call: -; j_call: TRBJ1-1; clone_size: -; v_call: TRBV2; cdr3_nt: TGTGCCAGCAGTTTGAAAGGGGGGAACACTGAAGCTTTCTTT; cdr3_aa: CASSLKGGNTEAFF
d_call: -; j_call: TRBJ2-3; clone_size: -; v_call: TRBV5-4; cdr3_nt: TGTGCCAGCAGCTTTAATCTGGGAAGCACAGATACGCAGTATTTT; cdr3_aa: CASSFNLGSTDTQYF
d_call: -; j_call: TRBJ1-5; clone_size: once; v_call: TRBV5-6; cdr3_nt: TGTCCGGAGAAGCCCCAGCATTTT; cdr3_aa: CPEKPQHF
d_call: TRBD2; j_call: TRBJ2-7; clone_size: -; v_call: TRBV9; cdr3_nt: TGTGCCAGCAGCTCCCGGCCTAGCGGGGGTGACGAGCAGTACTTC; cdr3_aa: CASSSRPSGGDEQYF
d_call: TRBD1; j_call: TRBJ2-3; clone_size: -; v_call: TRBV5-6; cdr3_nt: TGTGCCAGCAGCTTTTCGACAGGGTCTACAGATACGCAGTATTTT; cdr3_aa: CASSFSTGSTDTQYF
d_call: -; j_call: TRBJ1-5; clone_size: -; v_call: TRBV10-2; cdr3_nt: TGCGCCAGCAGTGATGGGCAAAGTCAGCCCCAGCATTTT; cdr3_aa: CASSDGQSQPQHF
d_call: -; j_call: TRBJ1-2; clone_size: -; v_call: TRBV29-1; cdr3_nt: TGCAGCGTTGAGGTGGGCCTCAATGGCTACACCTTC; cdr3_aa: CSVEVGLNGYTF
d_call: -; j_call: TRBJ1-4; clone_size: -; v_call: TRBV7-9; cdr3_nt: TGTGCCAGCAGCTTAGCGACCGTAAAACTGTTTTTT; cdr3_aa: CASSLATVKLFF
d_call: -; j_call: TRBJ2-7; clone_size: -; v_call: TRBV4-1; cdr3_nt: TGCGCCAGCAGCCCAGAAGACTGGGCCGCTGACGAGCAGTACTTC; cdr3_aa: CASSPEDWAADEQYF
d_call: -; j_call: TRBJ1-6; clone_size: -; v_call: TRBV19; cdr3_nt: TGTGCCAGCGGGGGCTCACCCCTCCACTTT; cdr3_aa: CASGGSPLHF
d_call: -; j_call: TRBJ1-3; clone_size: -; v_call: TRBV28; cdr3_nt: TGTGCCAGCACACCTTCGCATGGAAACACCATATATTTT; cdr3_aa: CASTPSHGNTIYF
d_call: TRBD1; j_call: TRBJ1-1; clone_size: -; v_call: TRBV19; cdr3_nt: TGTGCCAGTAGTCCTCGGACAGGGACGAACACTGAAGCTTTCTTT; cdr3_aa: CASSPRTGTNTEAFF
d_call: TRBD1; j_call: TRBJ1-4; clone_size: -; v_call: TRBV28; cdr3_nt: TGTGCCAGCAGTCCTCCCTCGACAGGGTTTAATGAAAAACTGTTTTTT; cdr3_aa: CASSPPSTGFNEKLFF
d_call: TRBD1; j_call: TRBJ1-1; clone_size: few; v_call: TRBV18; cdr3_nt: TGTGCCAGCTCACCACCGCAGGGGGGGGACACTGAAGCTTTCTTT; cdr3_aa: CASSPPQGGDTEAFF
d_call: -; j_call: TRBJ2-6; clone_size: -; v_call: TRBV28; cdr3_nt: TGTGCCAGCAGCCAGGGACTTTCTGGGGCCAACGTCCTGACTTTC; cdr3_aa: CASSQGLSGANVLTF
d_call: -; j_call: TRBJ1-4; clone_size: -; v_call: TRBV28; cdr3_nt: -; cdr3_aa: CASSFLAVRLGEKLFF
d_call: -; j_call: TRBJ2-3; clone_size: -; v_call: TRBV11-3; cdr3_nt: TGTGCCAGCAGCTTAGGGGGGCCGAGCACAGATACGCAGTATTTT; cdr3_aa: CASSLGGPSTDTQYF
d_call: TRBD2; j_call: TRBJ2-7; clone_size: -; v_call: TRBV5-6; cdr3_nt: TGTGCCAGCAGCTCCCCGGGTAGCGGGGCCTCCTACGAGCAGTACTTC; cdr3_aa: CASSSPGSGASYEQYF
d_call: TRBD1; j_call: TRBJ1-6; clone_size: few; v_call: TRBV6-1; cdr3_nt: TGTGCCAGCTTGAGAGGGGGCGCGTATTCACCCCTCCACTTT; cdr3_aa: CASLRGGAYSPLHF
d_call: TRBD2; j_call: TRBJ2-3; clone_size: -; v_call: TRBV2; cdr3_nt: TGTGCCAGGGGGAGCGGGGGGAGCACAGATACGCAGTATTTT; cdr3_aa: CARGSGGSTDTQYF
d_call: TRBD1; j_call: TRBJ2-7; clone_size: -; v_call: TRBV19; cdr3_nt: TGTGCCAGTAGACAAGACAGGGGGTACGAGCAGTACTTC; cdr3_aa: CASRQDRGYEQYF
d_call: TRBD2; j_call: TRBJ2-1; clone_size: -; v_call: TRBV27; cdr3_nt: TGTGCCAGCAGTTTTGGGCTAGCGGGGTATAATGAGCAGTTCTTC; cdr3_aa: CASSFGLAGYNEQFF
d_call: -; j_call: TRBJ1-2; clone_size: -; v_call: TRBV27; cdr3_nt: TGTGCCAGCAGTTTAAGCTACGTAGGTGCCGAGGATGGCTACACCTTC; cdr3_aa: CASSLSYVGAEDGYTF
d_call: -; j_call: TRBJ2-2; clone_size: -; v_call: TRBV5-4; cdr3_nt: TGTGCCAGCAGCTTGTCAGCGGGGAACACCGGGGAGCTGTTTTTT; cdr3_aa: CASSLSAGNTGELFF
d_call: -; j_call: TRBJ2-7; clone_size: -; v_call: TRBV7-2; cdr3_nt: TGTGCCAGCGATACAGGGTTGGGGGAGCAGTACTTC; cdr3_aa: CASDTGLGEQYF
d_call: TRBD1; j_call: TRBJ2-7; clone_size: few; v_call: TRBV5-4; cdr3_nt: TGTGCCAGCAGCTCGGGACAGGGGGCGAGCTACGAGCAGTACTTC; cdr3_aa: CASSSGQGASYEQYF
d_call: -; j_call: TRBJ2-2; clone_size: -; v_call: TRBV7-8; cdr3_nt: TGTGCCAGCAGCTTAGCGGAAGGCGCAATCACCGGGGAGCTGTTTTTT; cdr3_aa: CASSLAEGAITGELFF
d_call: -; j_call: TRBJ1-5; clone_size: -; v_call: TRBV10-3; cdr3_nt: TGTGCCATCAGTGAGTCGCCAGTTTATAGCAATCAGCCCCAGCATTTT; cdr3_aa: CAISESPVYSNQPQHF
d_call: TRBD1; j_call: TRBJ1-2; clone_size: -; v_call: TRBV5-6; cdr3_nt: TGTGCCAGCAGCTTGCAGAACAGGGGAGAGTATGGCTACACCTTC; cdr3_aa: CASSLQNRGEYGYTF
d_call: TRBD1; j_call: TRBJ1-2; clone_size: -; v_call: TRBV5-6; cdr3_nt: TGTGCCAGCAGCTTGGGGACAGGGTATGGCTACACCTTC; cdr3_aa: CASSLGTGYGYTF
d_call: -; j_call: TRBJ2-7; clone_size: -; v_call: TRBV7-3; cdr3_nt: TGTGCCAGCAGCTTCCGCCGGGGAAACGAGCAGTACTTC; cdr3_aa: CASSFRRGNEQYF
d_call: -; j_call: TRBJ2-5; clone_size: -; v_call: TRBV5-1; cdr3_nt: TGCGCCAGTTCCTCCGGGACAATTAAAGAGACCCAGTACTTC; cdr3_aa: CASSSGTIKETQYF